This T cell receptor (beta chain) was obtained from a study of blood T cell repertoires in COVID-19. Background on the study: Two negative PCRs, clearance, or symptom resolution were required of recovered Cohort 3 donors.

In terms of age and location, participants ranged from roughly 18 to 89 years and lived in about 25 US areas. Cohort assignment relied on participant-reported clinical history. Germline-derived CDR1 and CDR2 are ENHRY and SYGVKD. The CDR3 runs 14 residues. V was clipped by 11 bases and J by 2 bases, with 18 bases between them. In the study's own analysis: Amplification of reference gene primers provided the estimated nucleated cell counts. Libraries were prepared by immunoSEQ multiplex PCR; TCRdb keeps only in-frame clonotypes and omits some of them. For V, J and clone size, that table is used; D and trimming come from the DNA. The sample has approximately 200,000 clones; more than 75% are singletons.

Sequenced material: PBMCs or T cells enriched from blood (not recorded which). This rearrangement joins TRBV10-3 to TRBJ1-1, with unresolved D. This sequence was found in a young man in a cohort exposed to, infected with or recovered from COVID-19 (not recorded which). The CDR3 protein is CAARPGEGNTEAFF. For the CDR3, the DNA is TGTGCCGCCCGTCCCGGGGAGGGAAACACTGAAGCTTTCTTT.